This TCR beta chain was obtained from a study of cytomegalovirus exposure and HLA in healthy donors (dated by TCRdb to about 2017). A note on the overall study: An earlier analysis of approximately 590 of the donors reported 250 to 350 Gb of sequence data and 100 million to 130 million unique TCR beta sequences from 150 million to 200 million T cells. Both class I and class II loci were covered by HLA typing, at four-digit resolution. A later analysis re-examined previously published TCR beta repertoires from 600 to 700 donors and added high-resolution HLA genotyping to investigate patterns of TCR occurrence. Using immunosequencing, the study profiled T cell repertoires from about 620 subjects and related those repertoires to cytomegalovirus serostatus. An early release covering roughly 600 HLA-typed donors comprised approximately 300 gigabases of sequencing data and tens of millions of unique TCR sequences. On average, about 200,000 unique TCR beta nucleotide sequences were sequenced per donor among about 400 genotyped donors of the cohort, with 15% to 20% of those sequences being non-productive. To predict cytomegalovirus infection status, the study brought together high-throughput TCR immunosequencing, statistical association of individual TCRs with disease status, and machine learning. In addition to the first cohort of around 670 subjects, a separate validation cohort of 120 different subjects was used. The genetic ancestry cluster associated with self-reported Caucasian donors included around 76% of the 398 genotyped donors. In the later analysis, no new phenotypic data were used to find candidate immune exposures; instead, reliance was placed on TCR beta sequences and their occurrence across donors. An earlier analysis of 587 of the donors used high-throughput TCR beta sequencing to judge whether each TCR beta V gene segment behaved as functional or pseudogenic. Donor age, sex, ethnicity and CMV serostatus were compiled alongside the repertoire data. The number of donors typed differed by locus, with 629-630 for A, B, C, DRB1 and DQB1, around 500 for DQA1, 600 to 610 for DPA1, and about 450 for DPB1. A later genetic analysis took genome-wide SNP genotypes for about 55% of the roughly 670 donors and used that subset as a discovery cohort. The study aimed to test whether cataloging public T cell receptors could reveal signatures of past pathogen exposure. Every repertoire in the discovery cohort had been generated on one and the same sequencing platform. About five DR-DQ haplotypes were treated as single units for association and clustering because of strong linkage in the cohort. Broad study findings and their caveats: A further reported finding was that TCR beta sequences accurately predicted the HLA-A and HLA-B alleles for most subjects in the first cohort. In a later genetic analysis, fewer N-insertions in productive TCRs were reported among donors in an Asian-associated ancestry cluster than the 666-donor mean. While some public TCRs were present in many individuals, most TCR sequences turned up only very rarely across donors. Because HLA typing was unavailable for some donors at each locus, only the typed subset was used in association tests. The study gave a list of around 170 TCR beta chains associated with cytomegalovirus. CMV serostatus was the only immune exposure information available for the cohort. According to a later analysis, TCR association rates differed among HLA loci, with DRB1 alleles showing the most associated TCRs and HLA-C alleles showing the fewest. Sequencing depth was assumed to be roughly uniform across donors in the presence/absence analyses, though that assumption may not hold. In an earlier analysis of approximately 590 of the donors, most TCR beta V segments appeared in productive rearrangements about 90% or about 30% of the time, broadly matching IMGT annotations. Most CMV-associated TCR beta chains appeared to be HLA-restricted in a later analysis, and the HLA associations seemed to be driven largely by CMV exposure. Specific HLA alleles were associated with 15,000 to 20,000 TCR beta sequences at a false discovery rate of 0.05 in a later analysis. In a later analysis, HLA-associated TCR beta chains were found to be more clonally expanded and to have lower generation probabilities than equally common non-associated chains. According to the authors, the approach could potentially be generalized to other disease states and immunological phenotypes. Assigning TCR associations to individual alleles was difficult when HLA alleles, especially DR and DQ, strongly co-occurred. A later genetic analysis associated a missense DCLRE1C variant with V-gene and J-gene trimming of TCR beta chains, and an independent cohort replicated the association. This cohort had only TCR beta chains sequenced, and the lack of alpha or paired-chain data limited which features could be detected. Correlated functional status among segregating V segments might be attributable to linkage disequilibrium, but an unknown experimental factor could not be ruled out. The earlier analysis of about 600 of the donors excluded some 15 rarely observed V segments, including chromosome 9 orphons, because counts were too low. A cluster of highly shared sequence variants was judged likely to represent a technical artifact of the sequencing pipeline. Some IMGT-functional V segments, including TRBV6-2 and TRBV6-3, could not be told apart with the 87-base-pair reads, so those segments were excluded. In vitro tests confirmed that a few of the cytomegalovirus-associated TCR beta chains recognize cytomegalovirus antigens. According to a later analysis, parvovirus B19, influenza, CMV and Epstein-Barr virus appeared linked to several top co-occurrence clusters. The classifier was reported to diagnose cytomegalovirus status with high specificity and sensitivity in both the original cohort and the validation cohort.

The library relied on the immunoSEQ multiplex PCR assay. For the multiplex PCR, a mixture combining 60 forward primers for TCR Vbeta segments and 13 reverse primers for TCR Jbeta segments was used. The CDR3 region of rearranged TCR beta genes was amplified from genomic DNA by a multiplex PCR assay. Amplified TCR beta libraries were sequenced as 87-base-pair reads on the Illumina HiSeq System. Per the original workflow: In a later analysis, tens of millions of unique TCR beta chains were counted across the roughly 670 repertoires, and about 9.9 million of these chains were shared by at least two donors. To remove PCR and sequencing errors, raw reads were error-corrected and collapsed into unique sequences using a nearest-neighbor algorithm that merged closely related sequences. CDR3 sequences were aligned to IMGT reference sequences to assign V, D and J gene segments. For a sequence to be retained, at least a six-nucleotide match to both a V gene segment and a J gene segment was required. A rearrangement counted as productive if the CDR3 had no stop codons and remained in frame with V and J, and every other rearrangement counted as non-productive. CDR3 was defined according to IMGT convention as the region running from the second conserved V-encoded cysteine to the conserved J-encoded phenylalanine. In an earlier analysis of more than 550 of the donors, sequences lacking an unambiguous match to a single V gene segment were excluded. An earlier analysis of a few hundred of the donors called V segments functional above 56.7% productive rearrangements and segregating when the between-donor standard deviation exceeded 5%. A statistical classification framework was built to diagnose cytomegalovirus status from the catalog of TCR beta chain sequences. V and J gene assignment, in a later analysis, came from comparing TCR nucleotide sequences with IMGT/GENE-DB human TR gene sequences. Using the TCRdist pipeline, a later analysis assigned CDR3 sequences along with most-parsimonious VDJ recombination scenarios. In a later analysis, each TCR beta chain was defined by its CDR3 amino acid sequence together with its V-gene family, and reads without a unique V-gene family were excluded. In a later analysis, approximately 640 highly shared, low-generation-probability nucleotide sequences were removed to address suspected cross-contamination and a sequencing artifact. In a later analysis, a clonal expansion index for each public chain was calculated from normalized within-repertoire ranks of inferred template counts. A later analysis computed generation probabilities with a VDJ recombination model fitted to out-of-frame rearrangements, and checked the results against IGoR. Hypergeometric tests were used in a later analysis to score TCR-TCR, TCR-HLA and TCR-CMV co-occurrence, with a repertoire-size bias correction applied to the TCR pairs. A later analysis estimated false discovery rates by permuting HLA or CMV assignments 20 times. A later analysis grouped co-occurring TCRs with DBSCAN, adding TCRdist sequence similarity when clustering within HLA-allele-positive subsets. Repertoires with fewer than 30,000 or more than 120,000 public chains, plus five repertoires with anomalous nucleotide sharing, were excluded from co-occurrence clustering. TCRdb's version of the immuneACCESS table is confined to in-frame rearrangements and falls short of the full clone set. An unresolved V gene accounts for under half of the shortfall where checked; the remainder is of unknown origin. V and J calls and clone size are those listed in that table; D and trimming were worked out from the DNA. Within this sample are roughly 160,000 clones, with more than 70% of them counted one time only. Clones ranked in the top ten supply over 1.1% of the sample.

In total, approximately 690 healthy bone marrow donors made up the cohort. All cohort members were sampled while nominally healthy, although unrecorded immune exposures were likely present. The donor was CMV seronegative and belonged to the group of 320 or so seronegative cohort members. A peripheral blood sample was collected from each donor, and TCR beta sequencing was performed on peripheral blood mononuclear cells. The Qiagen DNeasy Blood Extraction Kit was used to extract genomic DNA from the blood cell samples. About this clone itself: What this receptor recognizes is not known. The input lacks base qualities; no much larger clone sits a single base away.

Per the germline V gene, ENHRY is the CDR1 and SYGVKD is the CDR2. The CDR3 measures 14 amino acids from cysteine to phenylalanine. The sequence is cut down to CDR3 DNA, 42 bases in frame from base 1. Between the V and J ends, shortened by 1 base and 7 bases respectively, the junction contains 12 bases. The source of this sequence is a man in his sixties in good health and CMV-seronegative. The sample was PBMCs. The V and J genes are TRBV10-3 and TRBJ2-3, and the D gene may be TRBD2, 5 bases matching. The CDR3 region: CAISEFEGTHTQYF. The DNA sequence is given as TGTGCCATCAGTGAGTTCGAGGGAACACATACGCAGTATTTT.